These 5 T cell receptor beta chains were sequenced from one sample in a study of blood T cell repertoires in COVID-19. Measured with immunoSEQ multiplex PCR; TCRdb has only the in-frame clones, and not every one. The sample has about 250,000 clones; around 91% are singletons. What was sequenced was peripheral blood. The receptors shown here come from an older woman with COVID-19, enrolled during active disease.

This chain uses TRBV24-1 with TRBJ1-2; D gene uncertain. V shed 3 bases and J shed 8 bases, with 12 bases lying between them. Germline V CDR1 and CDR2: KGHDR, SFDVKD. The CDR3 sequence is 13 residues long. In DNA, the CDR3 is TGTGCCACCAGTGATACCCAGCGTGGGGGCTACACCTTC. As protein: CATSDTQRGGYTF.

This clone was detected only a few times. The rearrangement links TRBV3-1 (or the pseudogene TRBV3-2) to TRBJ2-7, with 9 nucleotides matching TRBD1. Germline V gene lookup returns CDR1 LGHDT and CDR2 YNNKEL (reference sequence). The CDR3 has 14 residues. V was pared by 3 bases and J by 0 bases, with 0 bases of the junction left unmatched. The CDR3 sequence is CASSQGQGSYEQYF. The DNA of the CDR3 is TGTGCCAGCAGCCAGGGACAGGGCTCCTACGAGCAGTACTTC.

The J gene is TRBJ1-4, the V gene TRBV18, with unresolved D. The germline V gene has CDR1 KGHSH and CDR2 LQKENI. V was shortened by 3 bases and J by 6 bases, with 8 bases between the two germline ends. This CDR3 is 13 amino acids long. CDR3 DNA: TGTGCCAGCTCACCGGCATCCGATGAAAAACTGTTTTTT. It specifies CASSPASDEKLFF.

The rearrangement uses TRBV11-2 and TRBJ1-2, with 12 bases identical to TRBD1. Looked up from germline, CDR1 is SGHAT and CDR2 is FQNNGV. The ends lost 1 base at V and 0 bases at J; junction bases unmatched: 6. The CDR3 is 18 residues long. CDR3 nucleotide sequence: TGTGCCAGCAGCTTAGGGAGGGGACAGGGGGCACCTAACTATGGCTACACCTTC. This gives the protein CASSLGRGQGAPNYGYTF. The full variable domain, with the rest looked up from reference TRBV11-2 and TRBJ1-2, is EAGVAQSPRYKIIEKRQSVAFWCNPISGHATLYWYQQILGQGPKLLIQFQNNGVVDDSQLPKDRFSAERLKGVDSTLKIQPAKLEDSAVYLCASSLGRGQGAPNYGYTFGSGTRLTVV.

V usage is TRBV4-3 and J usage is TRBJ1-4, with 10 bases that match TRBD1. Germline CDR1 and CDR2: LGHNA and YSLEER. Trimming took 0 bases from V and 6 from J; bases not matched to a gene: 4. The CDR3 sequence is 16 residues long. CDR3 coding DNA: TGCGCCAGCAGCCAAGATTGGGGACAGGGGTATGAAAAACTGTTTTTT. Translation gives CASSQDWGQGYEKLFF.